The 14 T cell receptor beta chains below all came from one sample that was sequenced in a study of blood T cells in healthy people across ages. Primed by a sample-barcoded 5' primer and a J-beta primer mix, a second PCR proceeded for roughly 7 to 11 cycles. TCRdb reanalysed the 5' RACE reads using MiXCR and keeps one entry per CDR3 protein. The sample records about 750,000 distinct CDR3 sequences, about 53% being singletons. Specimen: blood. The receptor set was obtained from an elderly man in good health.

The rearrangement links TRBV18 to TRBJ2-1, with D perhaps matching TRBD1 (6 bases). V was cut by 6 bases and J by 7 bases, with 13 bases left in between. Germline-derived CDR1 and CDR2 are KGHSH and LQKENI. This CDR3 comprises 13 residues. The CDR3 here is CASSYRELNEQFF. CDR3 in DNA: TGTGCCAGCTCCTACAGGGAACTGAATGAGCAGTTCTTC.

This sequence joins TRBV27 and TRBJ2-7, with 12 bases that match TRBD2. Germline V gene sequence: CDR1 MNHEY, CDR2 SMNVEV (reference sequence). Losses at the gene ends were 2 bases for V and 7 bases for J; bases not matched to a gene: 3. The CDR3 runs 14 residues. The CDR3 DNA reads TGTGCCAGCAGTTTAAAACTAGCGGGAGGAGAGCAGTACTTC. This encodes CASSLKLAGGEQYF.

V usage is TRBV29-1 and J usage is TRBJ2-3, with 9 positions matching TRBD2. V was pared by 7 bases and J by 3 bases, with 5 bases of the junction left unmatched. CDR3 length equals 13 residues. Germline CDR1 is SQVTM and CDR2 is ANQGSEA. Here the CDR3 DNA reads TGCAGCGGCGGGGGGGCCGGTACAGATACGCAGTATTTT. Protein sequence: CSGGGAGTDTQYF.

V and J are TRBV10-2 and TRBJ2-3; perhaps D is TRBD1 or TRBD2 (5 bases each). CDR1 WSHSY and CDR2 SAAADI come from the germline V gene. The CDR3 has 15 residues. Trimming stripped 1 base from V and 4 bases from J, with 12 bases between. CDR3 region: CASSEWDGAPDTQYF. For the CDR3, the DNA is TGCGCCAGCAGTGAGTGGGACGGGGCCCCAGATACGCAGTATTTT.

This clonotype was found once. This chain links TRBV29-1 with TRBJ2-4, with D hard to call. The V end lost 6 bases, the J end lost 13 bases, and 25 bases lay between the germline ends. The germline V gene encodes CDR1 SQVTM and CDR2 ANQGSEA. The CDR3 is 14 residues long. CDR3 coding DNA: TGCAGCGTGCGCCCTAGTGTCCACCTCAATGAGCAGTACTTC. It specifies CSVRPSVHLNEQYF.

The rearrangement links TRBV20-1 to TRBJ2-1; a weak D match, TRBD2 (6 bases). The CDR3 covers 14 residues. Germline V gene sequence: CDR1 DFQATT, CDR2 SNEGSKA (reference sequence). The V and J ends lost 5 bases and 0 bases respectively, with 11 bases between them. CDR3 DNA: TGCAGTGCTCACCCGACTAGCTCCTACAATGAGCAGTTCTTC. It translates to CSAHPTSSYNEQFF.

In this sample, this clonotype turned up a few times. The V gene is TRBV5-6, the J gene TRBJ1-2, with D perhaps TRBD1 (6 bases). The germline V gene has CDR1 SGHDT and CDR2 YYEEEE. The CDR3 covers 13 residues. V lost 4 bases and J 4 bases, leaving 11 bases between the germline ends. The CDR3 bases are TGTGCCAGCAGCGCCGGACAGCCCTATGGCTACACCTTC. Amino acid sequence: CASSAGQPYGYTF.

The V and J genes are TRBV12-3 or TRBV12-4 and TRBJ2-1; no clear D. Trimming removed 2 bases from V and 4 bases from J, with 6 bases in between. This CDR3 is 13 amino acids long. In DNA, the CDR3 is TGTGCCAGCAGTTTACTTCCATACAATGAGCAGTTCTTC. Its translation is CASSLLPYNEQFF.

This clonotype was detected only once. The chain is built from TRBV6-1 and TRBJ2-5; D not resolved. V lost 2 bases and J lost 5, with 6 bases in between. Germline CDR1 reads MNHNS; CDR2 reads SASEGT. The CDR3 length is 12 residues. This CDR3 is CASSEYVETQYF. In DNA form, the CDR3 reads TGTGCCAGCAGTGAATATGTGGAGACCCAGTACTTC.

This clonotype occurred once. The chain couples TRBV4-1 to TRBJ2-1; TRBD1 matches at 11 bases. The CDR3 is 15 amino acids. V lost 4 bases, J lost 8 bases, and 7 bases stayed unmatched. Per the germline V gene, CDR1 is MGHRA and CDR2 is YSYEKL. The CDR3 DNA follows: TGCGCCAGCAGCCCCCGGGACAGGGGGTTCTATGAGCAGTTCTTC. Its protein is CASSPRDRGFYEQFF.

The chain carries TRBV9 and TRBJ1-6; unclear D gene. Trimming pared 0 bases from V and 4 bases from J, leaving 5 bases between. The CDR3 has 14 residues. CDR1 SGDLS and CDR2 YYNGEE come from the germline V gene. The CDR3 region is CASSVEGYNSPLHF. Here the CDR3 DNA reads TGTGCCAGCAGCGTAGAGGGATATAATTCACCCCTCCACTTT.

This clonotype was seen a single time. This chain connects TRBV4-1 to TRBJ2-5, with 7 bases lining up with TRBD1. The V gene end was trimmed by 8 bases and the J gene end by 1 base; junction bases not matched to a gene: 4. Germline CDR1 MGHRA, CDR2 YSYEKL. The CDR3 is made up of 13 amino acids. Written as DNA, the CDR3 is TGCGCCAGCGCACAGGGGATCCAAGAGACCCAGTACTTC. Encoded protein: CASAQGIQETQYF.

This clonotype was seen more than once but under ten times. The chain joins TRBV18 to TRBJ2-3, with TRBD2 as a possible D gene (6 bases). Germline CDR1 is KGHSH and CDR2 is LQKENI. V was clipped by 8 bases and J by 0 bases, with 9 bases between them. CDR3 length: 13 amino acids. The CDR3 DNA follows: TGTGCCAGCGCCCGGGGGAGCACAGATACGCAGTATTTT. This encodes CASARGSTDTQYF.

CDR3 DNA sequence: TGTGCCAGCAGCCAAGATGGGGCCCCTTTCGATGAGCAGTTCTTC. It is translated as CASSQDGAPFDEQFF. The rearrangement uses TRBV14 and TRBJ2-1, with D possibly matching TRBD1 (5 bases). Germline V gene lookup returns CDR1 SGHDN and CDR2 FVKESK. With 0 bases removed from V and 8 bases from J, the gap between germline ends came to 14 bases. The CDR3 consists of 15 residues.